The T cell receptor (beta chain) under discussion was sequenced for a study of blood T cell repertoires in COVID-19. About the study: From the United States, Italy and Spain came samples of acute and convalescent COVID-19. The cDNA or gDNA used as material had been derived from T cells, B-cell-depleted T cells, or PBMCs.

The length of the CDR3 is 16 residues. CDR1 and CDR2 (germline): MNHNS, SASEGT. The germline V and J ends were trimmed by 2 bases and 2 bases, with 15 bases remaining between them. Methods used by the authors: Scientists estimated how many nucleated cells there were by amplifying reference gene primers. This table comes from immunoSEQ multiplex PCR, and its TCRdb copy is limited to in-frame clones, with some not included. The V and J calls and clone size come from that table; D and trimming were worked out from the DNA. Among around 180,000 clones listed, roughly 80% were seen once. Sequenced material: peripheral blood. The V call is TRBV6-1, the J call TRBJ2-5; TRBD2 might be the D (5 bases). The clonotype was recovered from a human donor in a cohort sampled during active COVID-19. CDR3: CASSERRGNLQETQYF. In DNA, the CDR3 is TGTGCCAGCAGTGAACGTCGGGGAAATTTACAAGAGACCCAGTACTTC.